This passage covers 28 T cell receptor beta chains from one sample sequenced in a study of blood T cell repertoires in COVID-19. Produced via immunoSEQ multiplex PCR; TCRdb's table is partial and in-frame only. The sample carries 200,000 to 250,000 clones, around 86% recorded once. The sequenced sample consisted of peripheral blood. These receptors all come from a woman in her 70s with COVID-19, enrolled during active disease.

This chain uses TRBV11-2 with TRBJ2-1; D call uncertain. Per germline, CDR1 SGHAT and CDR2 FQNNGV. There are 15 residues in the CDR3. V was shortened by 2 bases and J by 4 bases, with 12 bases between the two germline ends. This CDR3 is CASSLSDAVYNEQFF. The CDR3, as DNA: TGTGCCAGCAGCTTATCCGACGCGGTTTACAATGAGCAGTTCTTC. Full variable domain (missing parts from reference TRBV11-2 and TRBJ2-1): EAGVAQSPRYKIIEKRQSVAFWCNPISGHATLYWYQQILGQGPKLLIQFQNNGVVDDSQLPKDRFSAERLKGVDSTLKIQPAKLEDSAVYLCASSLSDAVYNEQFFGPGTRLTVL.

This chain uses TRBV5-1 with TRBJ2-6; no definite D call. V lost 1 base, J lost 0 bases, and 11 bases lay in between. The germline gives CDR1 SGHRS, CDR2 YFSETQ. The CDR3 runs to 17 residues. This chain's CDR3 is CASSLTPRNSGANVLTF. CDR3 DNA: TGCGCCAGCAGCTTGACCCCCAGAAACTCTGGGGCCAACGTCCTGACTTTC. Based on the CDR3 plus reference TRBV5-1 and TRBJ2-6, the full variable domain is KAGVTQTPRYLIKTRGQQVTLSCSPISGHRSVSWYQQTPGQGLQFLFEYFSETQRNKGNFPGRFSGRQFSNSRSEMNVSTLELGDSALYLCASSLTPRNSGANVLTFGAGSRLTVL.

The chain joins TRBV27 to TRBJ2-1; no firm D call. Trimming removed 6 bases at V and 0 bases at J, with 15 bases between. The CDR3 extends over 16 amino acids. The V gene's germline CDR1 is MNHEY and CDR2 SMNVEV (reference sequence). The CDR3 protein is CASRPRRGASYNEQFF. DNA of the CDR3: TGTGCCAGCAGACCCCGACGCGGAGCCTCCTACAATGAGCAGTTCTTC.

This chain joins TRBV5-4 and TRBJ1-6, with D possibly matching TRBD1 (6 bases). Germline V gives CDR1 SGHNT, CDR2 YYREEE (reference sequence). V dropped 5 bases and J dropped 7 bases, with 22 bases sitting between them. The CDR3 sequence is 17 residues long. CDR3 loop: CASRERTGFVMNSPLHF. DNA of the CDR3: TGTGCCAGCAGAGAAAGAACAGGGTTCGTTATGAATTCACCCCTCCACTTT.

There are a few counts of this clone. The chain recombines TRBV27 with TRBJ1-1; D is unclear. Between the trimmed V and J ends, which lost 5 bases and 5 bases, there was a span of 18 bases. This CDR3 comprises 15 residues. Germline-derived CDR1 and CDR2 are MNHEY and SMNVEV (reference sequence). The CDR3 spells CASSPPGSLWTEAFF. The CDR3 DNA sequence: TGTGCCAGCAGTCCACCCGGGTCCCTGTGGACTGAAGCTTTCTTT.

The rearrangement joins TRBV6-5 to TRBJ1-6; 7 bases line up with TRBD1. Trimming removed 4 bases from V and 8 bases from J; junction bases left unmatched: 8. CDR1 MNHEY and CDR2 SVGAGI come from the germline V gene. CDR3 length: 15 residues. The CDR3 bases are TGTGCCAGCAGTTTACTCGCAGGGGGTGATTCACCCCTCCACTTT. Translated: CASSLLAGGDSPLHF.

The V gene is TRBV7-9, the J gene TRBJ1-2; D call uncertain. Looked up from germline, CDR1 is SEHNR and CDR2 is FQNEAQ (reference sequence). The V gene lost 2 bases and the J gene lost 2 bases, with 18 bases spanning the gap. The CDR3 sequence is 17 residues long. The CDR3 protein is CASSLSSPPGLNYGYTF. In DNA, the CDR3 is TGTGCCAGCAGCTTATCATCCCCGCCCGGTTTGAACTATGGCTACACCTTC.

The V and J genes are TRBV6-2 or TRBV6-3 and TRBJ2-3; possible D gene TRBD2, 6 bases. The V end was cut by 2 bases, the J end by 6 bases, with 18 bases between. There are 16 residues in the CDR3. Germline assignment: CDR1 MNHEY and CDR2 SVGEGT. DNA of the CDR3: TGTGCCAGCAGTTACGGGCGACTGCCAGCGGGCGATACGCAGTATTTT. Translating it yields CASSYGRLPAGDTQYF.

A few counts support this clone. CDR3 DNA sequence: TGTGCCAGCAGACCCGCAAGCGGGAGGGGGATCAATGAGCAGTTCTTC. It codes for CASRPASGRGINEQFF. The chain carries TRBV28 and TRBJ2-1; 10 nucleotides line up with TRBD2. Germline assignment: CDR1 MDHEN and CDR2 SYDVKM. The CDR3 is made up of 16 amino acids. V was pared by 6 bases and J by 6 bases, with 11 bases of the junction left unmatched.

This clone appeared once. The rearrangement joins TRBV19 to TRBJ1-1; no reliable D call. The germline V gene has CDR1 LNHDA and CDR2 SQIVND (reference sequence). The ends were cut back, 5 bases at V and 0 bases at J, with 13 bases in the middle. The CDR3 length is 15 residues. The CDR3 DNA reads TGTGCCAGTAGTTCCGGTACTAGAATGAACACTGAAGCTTTCTTT. This gives the protein CASSSGTRMNTEAFF. The full variable domain, with the rest looked up from reference TRBV19 and TRBJ1-1, is DGGITQSPKYLFRKEGQNVTLSCEQNLNHDAMYWYRQDPGQGLRLIYYSQIVNDFQKGDIAEGYSVSREKKESFPLTVTSAQKNPTAFYLCASSSGTRMNTEAFFGQGTRLTVV.

The rearrangement uses TRBV20-1 and TRBJ1-5; the D gene is possibly TRBD1 (6 bases). This CDR3 contains 13 residues. CDR1 and CDR2 (germline): DFQATT, SNEGSKA (reference sequence). Between the trimmed V and J ends, which lost 3 bases and 7 bases, there was a span of 13 bases. The DNA for the CDR3 is TGCAGTGCTAGTCTGGACAGTCGGCAGCCCCAGCATTTT. This codes for CSASLDSRQPQHF.

This clone appeared a single time. This chain uses TRBV30 with TRBJ2-2; maybe TRBD1 (6 bases). The CDR3 is 14 amino acids. CDR1 is GTSNPN, CDR2 SVGIG, per germline (reference sequence). The V end lost 3 bases, the J end lost 3 bases, and 11 bases lay between the germline ends. CDR3 amino acids: CAWRRGQYTGELFF. As DNA, the CDR3 is TGTGCCTGGAGAAGGGGACAATACACCGGGGAGCTGTTTTTT. Drawing the rest from reference TRBV30 and TRBJ2-2, the complete variable domain is SQTIHQWPATLVQPVGSPLSLECTVEGTSNPNLYWYRQAAGRGLQLLFYSVGIGQISSEVPQNLSASRPQDRQFILSSKKLLLSDSGFYLCAWRRGQYTGELFFGEGSRLTVL.

This chain links TRBV25-1 with TRBJ1-1; 7 nucleotides match TRBD1. Trimming cost V 6 bases and J 1 base; bases outside gene matches: 2. Germline CDR1 and CDR2: MGHDK and SYGVNS. The CDR3 consists of 13 residues. CDR3 bases: TGTGCCAGCAGACAGGGGACGAACACTGAAGCTTTCTTT. It specifies CASRQGTNTEAFF.

The chain carries TRBV5-1 and TRBJ1-1, with a tentative D call TRBD1 (6 bases). The CDR3 spans 14 residues. Germline V CDR1 and CDR2: SGHRS, YFSETQ. V lost 3 bases and J 2 bases, leaving 11 bases between the germline ends. This chain's CDR3 is CASSSRTANTEAFF. The DNA for the CDR3 is TGCGCCAGCAGCTCCCGGACAGCTAACACTGAAGCTTTCTTT. Full variable domain (missing parts from reference TRBV5-1 and TRBJ1-1): KAGVTQTPRYLIKTRGQQVTLSCSPISGHRSVSWYQQTPGQGLQFLFEYFSETQRNKGNFPGRFSGRQFSNSRSEMNVSTLELGDSALYLCASSSRTANTEAFFGQGTRLTVV.

This clone was counted between two and nine times. The V and J genes are TRBV5-6 and TRBJ2-7; TRBD2 is a possible D gene (6 bases). There are 13 residues in the CDR3. V was pared by 3 bases and J by 2 bases, with 9 bases between. Germline V gene data show CDR1 as SGHDT and CDR2 as YYEEEE. The chain's CDR3 is CASSYPGAYEQYF. CDR3 DNA sequence: TGTGCCAGCAGCTACCCGGGGGCCTACGAGCAGTACTTC.

J is TRBJ1-5 and V is TRBV7-2; TRBD1 matches at 7 bases. This CDR3 has 17 amino acids. CDR1 SGHTA and CDR2 FQGNSA come from the germline V gene. Unmatched junction bases numbered 10, after V lost 1 base and J lost 4 bases. As DNA, the CDR3 is TGTGCCAGCAGCTTAGGCGGCGGGACAGCTAATAATCAGCCCCAGCATTTT. Its protein product is CASSLGGGTANNQPQHF.

The chain links TRBV29-1 to TRBJ1-1; a weak D match, TRBD1 (6 bases). The CDR3 is 14 amino acids. Germline assignment: CDR1 SQVTM and CDR2 ANQGSEA. Trimming cost V 4 bases and J 4 bases, with 16 bases left between them. CDR3 coding DNA: TGCAGCGTTGTTCAGTACAGGGCGGGCACTGAAGCTTTCTTT. This gives the protein CSVVQYRAGTEAFF.

The rearrangement links TRBV5-1 to TRBJ2-5, with 7 bases fitting TRBD1. CDR3 length: 14 amino acids. Per the germline V gene, CDR1 is SGHRS and CDR2 is YFSETQ. Losses at the gene ends were 5 bases for V and 2 bases for J; bases not matched to a gene: 6. CDR3 DNA: TGCGCCAGCAGATTAAACAGGGGACAAGAGACCCAGTACTTC. This gives the protein CASRLNRGQETQYF.

V and J are TRBV7-2 and TRBJ1-2; D possibly corresponds to TRBD1 (5 bases). Trimming took 6 bases from V and 4 from J, leaving 12 bases between them. Germline CDR1 reads SGHTA; CDR2 reads FQGNSA. The CDR3 totals 13 residues. The CDR3 loop is CASSRGVSYGYTF. CDR3 in DNA: TGTGCCAGCAGTAGGGGTGTTTCCTATGGCTACACCTTC.

This clone was picked up one time. The genes are TRBV7-2 and TRBJ1-4; no definite D call. The germline gives CDR1 SGHTA, CDR2 FQGNSA. This CDR3 has 15 amino acids. V was shortened by 1 base and J by 5 bases, with 11 bases between the two germline ends. This CDR3 is CASSLVRGGNEKLFF. The CDR3 DNA reads as TGTGCCAGCAGCTTAGTTCGGGGAGGGAATGAAAAACTGTTTTTT.

This clone was picked up one time. V and J are TRBV7-9 and TRBJ1-5; maybe TRBD1 (6 bases). The germline V gene has CDR1 SEHNR and CDR2 FQNEAQ (reference sequence). Trimming took 5 bases from V and 5 from J, leaving 19 bases between them. The CDR3 consists of 16 residues. CDR3 coding DNA: TGTGCCAGCAGCCCTTCGGGCAGGGGAAAGGATCAGCCCCAGCATTTT. It specifies CASSPSGRGKDQPQHF.

Written as DNA, the CDR3 is TGTGCCAGCAGCTTAAAGGGGACCGGGGAGCTGTTTTTT. It encodes CASSLKGTGELFF. The rearrangement joins TRBV7-2 to TRBJ2-2; D is possibly TRBD1 (5 bases). Trimming shortened V by 2 bases and J by 5 bases, and 6 bases separated the two germline ends. The CDR3 spans 13 residues. In germline, CDR1 is SGHTA, CDR2 FQGNSA. Full variable domain (remainder filled in from reference TRBV7-2 and TRBJ2-2): GAGVSQSPSNKVTEKGKDVELRCDPISGHTALYWYRQSLGQGLEFLIYFQGNSAPDKSGLPSDRFSAERTGGSVSTLTIQRTQQEDSAVYLCASSLKGTGELFFGEGSRLTVL.

The V and J genes are TRBV9 and TRBJ1-1; the D is unclear. V lost 0 bases and J 4 bases, leaving 13 bases between the germline ends. The CDR3 has 15 residues. Germline V gene lookup returns CDR1 SGDLS and CDR2 YYNGEE. The CDR3 region has the DNA TGTGCCAGCAGCGTAGGATCCCACGCGGGCACTGAAGCTTTCTTT. Translated: CASSVGSHAGTEAFF.

The chain couples TRBV27 to TRBJ1-1; unclear D gene. Trimming took off 3 bases at V and 0 bases at J, with 5 bases between the two ends. The CDR3 has 13 amino acids. Germline CDR1 reads MNHEY; CDR2 reads SMNVEV (reference sequence). As DNA, the CDR3 is TGTGCCAGCAGTTTTGTCGTGAACACTGAAGCTTTCTTT. The encoded protein is CASSFVVNTEAFF.

The chain has TRBV4-3 and TRBJ2-1, with a tentative D call TRBD1 (5 bases). V shed 0 bases and J shed 6 bases, with 15 bases lying between them. This CDR3 has 16 amino acids. CDR1 LGHNA and CDR2 YSLEER come from the germline V gene. The CDR3 DNA reads as TGCGCCAGCAGCCAAGACCGACAGAAGCCCAGCAATGAGCAGTTCTTC. This sequence encodes CASSQDRQKPSNEQFF.

J is TRBJ2-7 and V is TRBV5-1; TRBD1 matches at 8 bases. The germline gives CDR1 SGHRS, CDR2 YFSETQ. The CDR3 consists of 15 residues. With 1 base clipped from V and 4 bases from J, the junction kept 7 bases outside the gene matches. The CDR3 bases are TGCGCCAGCAGCTTGTCAGGACAGGGAGGTTACGAGCAGTACTTC. This codes for CASSLSGQGGYEQYF. Looking up the rest from reference TRBV5-1 and TRBJ2-7 gives the full variable domain: KAGVTQTPRYLIKTRGQQVTLSCSPISGHRSVSWYQQTPGQGLQFLFEYFSETQRNKGNFPGRFSGRQFSNSRSEMNVSTLELGDSALYLCASSLSGQGGYEQYFGPGTRLTVT.

This clone is a singleton in its sample. CDR3 DNA sequence: TGTGCCAGCAGTTTCCTCAGCAGAGGCTCTGGGGCCAACGTCCTGACTTTC. It specifies CASSFLSRGSGANVLTF. This chain uses TRBV28 with TRBJ2-6; D is uncertain. The V end was cut by 3 bases, the J end by 0 bases, with 12 bases between. CDR1 MDHEN and CDR2 SYDVKM come from the germline V gene. There are 17 residues in the CDR3.

This clone was counted between two and nine times. The gene calls are TRBV5-4 and TRBJ2-2, with 11 bases aligning to TRBD2. Germline V lookup: CDR1 SGHNT, CDR2 YYREEE (reference sequence). The CDR3 length is 16 residues. After removal of 4 bases from V and 1 base from J, the junction contained 3 bases not matched to a gene. The CDR3 protein is CASSALAGGNTGELFF. CDR3 sequence (DNA): TGTGCCAGCAGCGCCCTAGCGGGAGGGAACACCGGGGAGCTGTTTTTT.